Listed below are T cell receptor beta chains from one sample, sequenced in a study of response to subunit inactivated influenza vaccine. MiXCR, applied by TCRdb to the RT-PCR reads, yields one record per CDR3 protein. The sample shows over 150,000 distinct CDR3 sequences, roughly 8.7% of them seen only once. Specimen: non-naive T cells sorted from PBMCs, collected on the day of vaccination. The receptor set was obtained from a man aged 45-65 years who received an inactivated influenza vaccine. The CDR3 runs from the conserved cysteine through the conserved F or W. The D gene is left open where the match is weak.

D gene: NA; J gene: TRBJ2-3; V gene: TRBV6-2/TRBV6-3; CDR3 protein: CASNHWGTDTQYF
D gene: TRBD1; J gene: TRBJ2-7; V gene: TRBV7-2; CDR3 protein: CASSLTGTGNYEQYF
D gene: TRBD1; J gene: TRBJ2-7; V gene: TRBV18; CDR3 protein: CASSRGQNYEQYF
D gene: NA; J gene: TRBJ1-6; V gene: TRBV4-3; CDR3 protein: CASSQDSAGRVGSPLHF
D gene: NA; J gene: TRBJ1-2; V gene: TRBV7-8; CDR3 protein: CASSQNFYGYTF
D gene: NA; J gene: TRBJ1-2; V gene: TRBV6-2/TRBV6-3; CDR3 protein: CASSYGPYGYTF
D gene: NA; J gene: TRBJ2-2; V gene: TRBV28; CDR3 protein: CAGSKRRTNTGELFF
D gene: TRBD2; J gene: TRBJ2-1; V gene: TRBV4-2; CDR3 protein: CASSQYSGRAINEQFF
D gene: NA; J gene: TRBJ2-7; V gene: TRBV5-6; CDR3 protein: CASSPLTGLVYEQYF
D gene: TRBD1; J gene: TRBJ2-7; V gene: TRBV14; CDR3 protein: CASSPRDRDYEQYF
D gene: NA; J gene: TRBJ1-4; V gene: TRBV20-1; CDR3 protein: CSARDDSGKLFF
D gene: TRBD2; J gene: TRBJ2-7; V gene: TRBV20-1; CDR3 protein: CSADRTSGGIYEQYF
D gene: NA; J gene: TRBJ1-3; V gene: TRBV28; CDR3 protein: CASSLRVAGNTIYF
D gene: NA; J gene: TRBJ1-4; V gene: TRBV10-3; CDR3 protein: CAISESRGLGEKLFF
D gene: NA; J gene: TRBJ2-7; V gene: TRBV7-2; CDR3 protein: CASSLRQVYEQYF
D gene: TRBD1; J gene: TRBJ2-7; V gene: TRBV10-3; CDR3 protein: CAIALSGTGAYEQYF
D gene: NA; J gene: TRBJ2-7; V gene: TRBV20-1; CDR3 protein: CSASVVAQTYEQYF
D gene: NA; J gene: TRBJ2-6; V gene: TRBV2; CDR3 protein: CASIYWEASGANVLTF
D gene: TRBD1; J gene: TRBJ2-1; V gene: TRBV6-1; CDR3 protein: CASSIRDRGNEQFF
D gene: NA; J gene: TRBJ1-1; V gene: TRBV5-1; CDR3 protein: CASSWGDRGNTEAFF
D gene: TRBD2; J gene: TRBJ2-1; V gene: TRBV28; CDR3 protein: CASRSPGASGRARDEQFF
D gene: NA; J gene: TRBJ2-3; V gene: TRBV19; CDR3 protein: CASSGGDREHQGDTQYF
D gene: NA; J gene: TRBJ2-3; V gene: TRBV18; CDR3 protein: CASSPGSRAQLFYTDTQYF
D gene: NA; J gene: TRBJ2-1; V gene: TRBV12-3/TRBV12-4; CDR3 protein: CASSLNGGYEQFF
D gene: NA; J gene: TRBJ2-2; V gene: TRBV7-2; CDR3 protein: CASSTTENTGELFF
D gene: TRBD1; J gene: TRBJ2-3; V gene: TRBV29-1; CDR3 protein: CSVNRQGPDTQYF
D gene: TRBD2; J gene: TRBJ2-7; V gene: TRBV7-8; CDR3 protein: CASSRGTSGILTYEQYF
D gene: NA; J gene: TRBJ2-3; V gene: TRBV7-9; CDR3 protein: CASSLAQVADTQYF
D gene: NA; J gene: TRBJ1-2; V gene: TRBV3-1; CDR3 protein: CASSQDTGGHGYTF
D gene: NA; J gene: TRBJ2-1; V gene: TRBV6-2/TRBV6-3; CDR3 protein: CASSYSPAVGYNEQFF
D gene: NA; J gene: TRBJ2-2; V gene: TRBV24-1; CDR3 protein: CATSDWSWGTGELFF
D gene: TRBD1; J gene: TRBJ1-1; V gene: TRBV5-1; CDR3 protein: CASSLTGDLNTEAFF
D gene: NA; J gene: TRBJ2-5; V gene: TRBV28; CDR3 protein: CASSLISGTKETQYF
D gene: TRBD2; J gene: TRBJ2-7; V gene: TRBV6-2/TRBV6-3; CDR3 protein: CASSLTSGRSFSYEQYF
D gene: NA; J gene: TRBJ2-7; V gene: TRBV9; CDR3 protein: CASSVEVGHYEQYF
D gene: NA; J gene: TRBJ2-7; V gene: TRBV29-1; CDR3 protein: CSVGHNEQYF
D gene: TRBD2; J gene: TRBJ2-3; V gene: TRBV24-1; CDR3 protein: CATSESSGSTDTQYF
D gene: TRBD1; J gene: TRBJ2-5; V gene: TRBV7-2; CDR3 protein: CASSTATQGAHVTQYF
D gene: NA; J gene: TRBJ1-2; V gene: TRBV4-1; CDR3 protein: CASSQGSGAGGYTF
D gene: NA; J gene: TRBJ2-5; V gene: TRBV5-5; CDR3 protein: CASSLGRGFQETQYF
D gene: NA; J gene: TRBJ2-7; V gene: TRBV20-1; CDR3 protein: CSASAGVYEQYF
D gene: NA; J gene: TRBJ2-1; V gene: TRBV20-1; CDR3 protein: CSARSAGPYNEQFF
D gene: TRBD2; J gene: TRBJ2-5; V gene: TRBV10-3; CDR3 protein: CAISESAGERQETQYF
D gene: NA; J gene: TRBJ2-5; V gene: TRBV2; CDR3 protein: CASSELRNSQYF
D gene: NA; J gene: TRBJ2-2; V gene: TRBV12-3/TRBV12-4; CDR3 protein: CASRGFGELFF